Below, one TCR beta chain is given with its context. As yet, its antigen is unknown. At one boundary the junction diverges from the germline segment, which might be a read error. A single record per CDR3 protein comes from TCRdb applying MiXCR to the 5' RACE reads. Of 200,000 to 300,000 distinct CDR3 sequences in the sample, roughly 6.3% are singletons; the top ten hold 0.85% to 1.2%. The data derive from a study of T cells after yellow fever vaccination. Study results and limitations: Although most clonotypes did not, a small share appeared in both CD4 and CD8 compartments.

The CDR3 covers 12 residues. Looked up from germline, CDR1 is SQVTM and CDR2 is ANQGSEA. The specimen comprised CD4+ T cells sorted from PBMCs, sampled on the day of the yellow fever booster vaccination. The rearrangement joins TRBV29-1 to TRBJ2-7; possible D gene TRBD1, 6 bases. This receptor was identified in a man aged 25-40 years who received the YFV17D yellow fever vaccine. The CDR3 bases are TGCAGCGCCCGGGACACCGCTTACGAGCGGTACTTC. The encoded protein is CSARDTAYERYF.